This record covers a single TCR beta chain. The germline V and J ends were trimmed by 3 bases and 5 bases, with 5 bases remaining between them. The CDR3 totals 11 residues. Germline CDR1 LGHNT, CDR2 FRNRAP. This sample stems from a study of radiation and T cells in renal cell carcinoma. Only in-frame clones appear in the TCRdb table, and some are missing; sequencing was by immunoSEQ multiplex PCR. The sample contains 20,000 or so clones, more than 50% of which appear only once. Indicated treatment: treatment-naive control, cytoreductive nephrectomy. The TCR comes from a human donor with renal cell carcinoma. The chain links TRBV12-5 to TRBJ2-7, with D hard to call. Here the sequenced sample was tumor tissue, taken from a patient whose treatment was nephrectomy without radiotherapy. The CDR3 reads CASGLDHEQYF. The DNA for the CDR3 is TGTGCTAGTGGTTTAGACCACGAGCAGTACTTC.